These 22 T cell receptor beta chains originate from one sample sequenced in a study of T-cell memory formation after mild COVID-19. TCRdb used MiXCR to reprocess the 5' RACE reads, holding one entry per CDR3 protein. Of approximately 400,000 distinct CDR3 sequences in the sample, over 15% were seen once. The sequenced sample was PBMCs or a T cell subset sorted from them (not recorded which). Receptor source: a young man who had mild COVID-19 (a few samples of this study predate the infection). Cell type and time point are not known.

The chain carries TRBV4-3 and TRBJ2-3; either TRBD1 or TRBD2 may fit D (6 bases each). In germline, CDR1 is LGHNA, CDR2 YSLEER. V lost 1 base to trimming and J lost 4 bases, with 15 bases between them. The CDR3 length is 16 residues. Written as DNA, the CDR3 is TGCGCCAGCAGCCAAGTGGACTGGGGGGCCCCAGATACGCAGTATTTT. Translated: CASSQVDWGAPDTQYF.

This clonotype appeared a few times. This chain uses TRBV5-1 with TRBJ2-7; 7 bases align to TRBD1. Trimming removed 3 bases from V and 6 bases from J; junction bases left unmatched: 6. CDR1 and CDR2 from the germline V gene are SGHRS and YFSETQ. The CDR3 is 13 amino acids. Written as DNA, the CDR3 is TGCGCCAGCAGCTCGGGACAGCCCCGCGAGCAGTACTTC. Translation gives CASSSGQPREQYF.

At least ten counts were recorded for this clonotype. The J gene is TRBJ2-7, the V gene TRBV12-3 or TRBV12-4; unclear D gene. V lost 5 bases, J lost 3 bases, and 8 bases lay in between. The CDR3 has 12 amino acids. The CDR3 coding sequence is TGTGCCAGCAGTACCCGAGGCTACGAGCAGTACTTC. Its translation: CASSTRGYEQYF.

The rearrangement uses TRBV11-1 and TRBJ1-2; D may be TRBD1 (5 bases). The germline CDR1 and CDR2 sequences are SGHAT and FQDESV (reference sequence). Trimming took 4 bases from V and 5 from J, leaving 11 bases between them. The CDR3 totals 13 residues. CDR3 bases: TGTGCCAGCAGCTACGACAGAAAATATGGCTACACCTTC. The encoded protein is CASSYDRKYGYTF.

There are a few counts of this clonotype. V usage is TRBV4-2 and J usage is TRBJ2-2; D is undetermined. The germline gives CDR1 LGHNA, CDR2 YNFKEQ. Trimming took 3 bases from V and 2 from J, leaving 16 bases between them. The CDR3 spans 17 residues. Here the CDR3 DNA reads TGTGCCAGCAGCCATCTCGGGTGGCAGTCCAACACCGGGGAGCTGTTTTTT. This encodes CASSHLGWQSNTGELFF.

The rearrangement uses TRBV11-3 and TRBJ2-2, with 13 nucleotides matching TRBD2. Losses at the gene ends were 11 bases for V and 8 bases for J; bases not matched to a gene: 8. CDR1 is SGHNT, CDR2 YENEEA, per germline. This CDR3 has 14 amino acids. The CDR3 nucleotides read TGTGCCGGAACTAGCGGGGGGGCCCGTGGGGAGCTGTTTTTT. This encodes CAGTSGGARGELFF.

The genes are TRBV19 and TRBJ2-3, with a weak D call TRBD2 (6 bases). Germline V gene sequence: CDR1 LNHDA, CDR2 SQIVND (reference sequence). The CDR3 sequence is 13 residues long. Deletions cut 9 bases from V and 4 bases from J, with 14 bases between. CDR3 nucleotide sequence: TGTGCCAGCCGGGACTTATGGGCAGATACGCAGTATTTT. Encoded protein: CASRDLWADTQYF.

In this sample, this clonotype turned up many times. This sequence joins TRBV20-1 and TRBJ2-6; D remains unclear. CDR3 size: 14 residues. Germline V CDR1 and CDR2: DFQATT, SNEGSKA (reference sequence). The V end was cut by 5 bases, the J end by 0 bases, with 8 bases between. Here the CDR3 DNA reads TGCAGTGCTCCAATGAGCTCTGGGGCCAACGTCCTGACTTTC. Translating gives CSAPMSSGANVLTF.

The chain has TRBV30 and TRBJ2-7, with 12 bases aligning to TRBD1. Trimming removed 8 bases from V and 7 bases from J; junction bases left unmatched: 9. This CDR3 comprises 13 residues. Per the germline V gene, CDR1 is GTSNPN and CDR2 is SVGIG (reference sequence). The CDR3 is CAGGTGGGYEQYF. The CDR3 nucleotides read TGTGCCGGCGGGACAGGGGGCGGGTATGAGCAGTACTTC.

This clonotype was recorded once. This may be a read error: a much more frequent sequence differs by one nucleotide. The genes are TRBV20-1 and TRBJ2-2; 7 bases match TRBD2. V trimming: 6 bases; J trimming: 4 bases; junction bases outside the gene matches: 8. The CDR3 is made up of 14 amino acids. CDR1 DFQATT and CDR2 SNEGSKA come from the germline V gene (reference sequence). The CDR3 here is CSAMSGDGTGELFF. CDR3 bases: TGCAGTGCGATGAGCGGGGACGGCACCGGGGAGCTGTTTTTT.

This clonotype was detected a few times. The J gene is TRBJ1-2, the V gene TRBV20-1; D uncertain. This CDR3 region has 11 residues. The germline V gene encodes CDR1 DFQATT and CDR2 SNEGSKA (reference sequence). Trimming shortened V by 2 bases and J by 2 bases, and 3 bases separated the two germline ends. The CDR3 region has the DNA TGCAGTGCTAGACGAAACTATGGCTACACCTTC. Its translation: CSARRNYGYTF.

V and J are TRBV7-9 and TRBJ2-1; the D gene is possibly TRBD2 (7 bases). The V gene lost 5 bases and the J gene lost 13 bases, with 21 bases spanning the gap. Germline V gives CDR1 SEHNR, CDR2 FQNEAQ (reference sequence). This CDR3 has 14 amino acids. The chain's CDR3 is CASSLVGGRTPQFF. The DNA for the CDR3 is TGTGCCAGCAGCCTAGTGGGGGGGCGGACTCCCCAGTTCTTC. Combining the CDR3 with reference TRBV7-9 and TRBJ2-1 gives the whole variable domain DTGVSQNPRHKITKRGQNVTFRCDPISEHNRLYWYRQTLGQGPEFLTYFQNEAQLEKSRLLSDRFSAERPKGSFSTLEIQRTEQGDSAMYLCASSLVGGRTPQFFGPGTRLTVL.

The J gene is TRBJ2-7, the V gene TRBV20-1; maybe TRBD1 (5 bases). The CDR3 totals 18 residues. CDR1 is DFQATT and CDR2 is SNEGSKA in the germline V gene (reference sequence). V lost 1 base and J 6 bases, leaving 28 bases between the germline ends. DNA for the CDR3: TGCAGTGCTAGAGCGTATTTTGGAGATTTTGGGGCCTGGGGCGAGCAGTACGTC. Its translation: CSARAYFGDFGAWGEQYV.

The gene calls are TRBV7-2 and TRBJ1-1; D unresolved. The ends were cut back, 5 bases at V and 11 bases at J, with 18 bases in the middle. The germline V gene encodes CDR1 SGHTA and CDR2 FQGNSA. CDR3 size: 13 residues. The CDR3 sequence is CASSQSPVVYAFF. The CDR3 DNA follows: TGTGCCAGCAGCCAAAGTCCCGTGGTCTATGCTTTCTTT.

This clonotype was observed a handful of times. The CDR3 DNA follows: TGTGCCATCAGTGTAGAGGGGGCCGATACGCAGTATTTT. Protein: CAISVEGADTQYF. The chain recombines TRBV10-3 with TRBJ2-3, with 7 bases matching TRBD1. The CDR3 extends over 13 amino acids. Per the germline V gene, CDR1 is ENHRY and CDR2 is SYGVKD. Trimming took 4 bases from V and 6 from J; bases not matched to a gene: 4.

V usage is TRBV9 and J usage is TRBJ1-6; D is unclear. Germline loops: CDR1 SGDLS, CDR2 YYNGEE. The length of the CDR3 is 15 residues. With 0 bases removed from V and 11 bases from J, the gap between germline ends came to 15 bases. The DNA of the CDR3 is TGTGCCAGCAGCGTAGTGTCAGCCACTTGGGCACCCCTCCACTTT. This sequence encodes CASSVVSATWAPLHF. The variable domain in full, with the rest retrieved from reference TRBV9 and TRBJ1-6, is DSGVTQTPKHLITATGQRVTLRCSPRSGDLSVYWYQQSLDQGLQFLIQYYNGEERAKGNILERFSAQQFPDLHSELNLSSLELGDSALYFCASSVVSATWAPLHFGNGTRLTVT.

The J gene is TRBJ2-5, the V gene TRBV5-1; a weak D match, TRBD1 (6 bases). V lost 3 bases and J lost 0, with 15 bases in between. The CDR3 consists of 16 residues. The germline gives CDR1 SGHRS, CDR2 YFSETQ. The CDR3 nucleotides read TGCGCCAGCAGCTCGCTGGAGAGGGGGTACCAAGAGACCCAGTACTTC. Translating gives CASSSLERGYQETQYF.

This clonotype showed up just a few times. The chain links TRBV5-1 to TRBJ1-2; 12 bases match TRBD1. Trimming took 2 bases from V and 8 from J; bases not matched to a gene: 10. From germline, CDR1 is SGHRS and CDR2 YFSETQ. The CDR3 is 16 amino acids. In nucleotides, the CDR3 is TGCGCCAGCAGCTTCAACCCGGGACAGGGGGCGGGAGGCTACACCTTC. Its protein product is CASSFNPGQGAGGYTF.

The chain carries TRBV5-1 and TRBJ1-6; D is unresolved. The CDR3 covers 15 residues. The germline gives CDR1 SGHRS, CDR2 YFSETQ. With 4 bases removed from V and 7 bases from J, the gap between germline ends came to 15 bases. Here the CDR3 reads CASSLNGRVNSPLHF. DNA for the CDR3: TGCGCCAGCAGCCTAAATGGACGGGTCAATTCACCCCTCCACTTT.

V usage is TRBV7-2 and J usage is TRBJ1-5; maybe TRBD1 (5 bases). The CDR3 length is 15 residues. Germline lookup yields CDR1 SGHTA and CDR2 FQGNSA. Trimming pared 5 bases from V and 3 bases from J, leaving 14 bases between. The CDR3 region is CASSPSEGSNQPQHF. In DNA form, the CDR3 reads TGTGCCAGCAGCCCCTCTGAGGGGTCCAATCAGCCCCAGCATTTT.

The CDR3 is CSAPGPGNQPQHF. In nucleotides, the CDR3 is TGCAGTGCCCCGGGCCCAGGCAATCAGCCCCAGCATTTT. V is TRBV20-1 and J is TRBJ1-5; the D is unclear. The CDR3 has 13 amino acids. Germline CDR1 reads DFQATT; CDR2 reads SNEGSKA (reference sequence). The V and J ends lost 6 bases and 2 bases respectively, with 11 bases between them.

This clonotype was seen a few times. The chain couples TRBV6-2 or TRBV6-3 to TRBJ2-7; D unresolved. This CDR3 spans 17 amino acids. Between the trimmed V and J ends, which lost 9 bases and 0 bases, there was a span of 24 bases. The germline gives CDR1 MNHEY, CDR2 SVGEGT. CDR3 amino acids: CASSCGYLGCSSYEQYV. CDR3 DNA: TGTGCCAGTTCATGTGGCTACTTGGGGTGTAGCTCCTACGAGCAGTACGTC.